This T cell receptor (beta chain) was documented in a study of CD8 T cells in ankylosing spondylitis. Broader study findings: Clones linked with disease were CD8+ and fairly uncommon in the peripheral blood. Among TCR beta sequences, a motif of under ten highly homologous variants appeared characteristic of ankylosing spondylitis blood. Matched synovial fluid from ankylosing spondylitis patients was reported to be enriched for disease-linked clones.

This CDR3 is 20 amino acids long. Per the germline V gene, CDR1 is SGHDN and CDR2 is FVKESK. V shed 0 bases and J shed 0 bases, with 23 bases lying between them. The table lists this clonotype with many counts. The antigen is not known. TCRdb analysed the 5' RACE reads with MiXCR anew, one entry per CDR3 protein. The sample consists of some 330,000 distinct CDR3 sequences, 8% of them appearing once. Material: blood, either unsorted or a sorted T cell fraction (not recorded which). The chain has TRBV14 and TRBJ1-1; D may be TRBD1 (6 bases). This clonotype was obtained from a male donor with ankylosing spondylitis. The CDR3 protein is CASSQDVIQGGQPLNTEAFF. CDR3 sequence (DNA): TGTGCCAGCAGCCAAGATGTGATTCAAGGGGGTCAACCCTTGAACACTGAAGCTTTCTTT.